This TCR beta chain appears in the sequencing data of a study of graft-versus-host responses after intestinal transplantation. As to this clone: Its antigen is as yet unknown.

Some clones are missing from TCRdb's copy, which holds only in-frame ones; the method was immunoSEQ multiplex PCR. The sample yields some 110,000 clones, 87% seen once. Study-wide results and limits: Allografts from individuals with graft-donor T cell macrochimerism displayed high graft-versus-host to host-versus-graft clonal ratios.

This specimen was unstimulated CD4+ T cells sorted from spleen or lymph node cells, taken before intestinal transplant. The clonotype was recovered from a human donor who received an intestinal transplant.

The DNA for the CDR3 is TGTGCCAGCAGCCAAGTTCAAACCGGGGAGCTGTTTTTT. Translating it yields CASSQVQTGELFF. The chain employs TRBV14 and TRBJ2-2; D gene unclear. Germline V gene data show CDR1 as SGHDN and CDR2 as FVKESK. This CDR3 is built from 13 residues. Trimming cost V 1 base and J 5 bases, with 5 bases left between them.